These 5 T cell receptor beta chains were all obtained from the same sample, sequenced in a study of regulatory T cells in long-lasting Graves disease. The time point denotes: persistent/refractory GD, antithyroid drugs over 5 years with positive TRAb. PBMCs provided the RNA from which the TCR library was made. The authors built TCR beta libraries using iRepertoire HTBI primers and Arm-PCR of CDR3 regions. TCRdb reprocessed the multiplex PCR reads via MiXCR and lists one record per CDR3 protein. This sample yields a few hundred thousand distinct CDR3 sequences, of which around 24% are seen a single time; over 25% belongs to the top ten. The sequencing used peripheral blood mononuclear cells (PBMCs), collected when the disease was refractory, from a patient treated with antithyroid drugs. These receptors came from a female donor with Graves disease.

This chain joins TRBV9 and TRBJ1-3, with D perhaps matching TRBD1 (6 bases). The CDR3 extends over 15 amino acids. V lost 2 bases and J 1 base, leaving 10 bases between the germline ends. Germline V CDR1 and CDR2: SGDLS, YYNGEE. The CDR3 is CASSVGGLSGNTIYF. The CDR3 nucleotides read TGTGCCAGCAGCGTTGGGGGGCTTTCTGGAAACACCATATATTTT.

This chain links TRBV5-1 with TRBJ2-7; tentatively, D is TRBD2 (5 bases). The CDR3 is 13 residues long. V lost 4 bases and J 6 bases, leaving 14 bases between the germline ends. CDR1 is SGHRS, CDR2 YFSETQ, per germline. DNA for the CDR3: TGCGCCAGCAGCCCGGACTCCGTGTTCGAGCAGTACTTC. Protein product: CASSPDSVFEQYF.

This clonotype showed up just a few times. The chain employs TRBV5-1 and TRBJ2-7; D gene ambiguous. The CDR3 totals 12 residues. Germline V gives CDR1 SGHRS, CDR2 YFSETQ. Trimming removed 5 bases at V and 4 bases at J, with 10 bases between. DNA for the CDR3: TGCGCCAGCAGGGAGACATCTTACGAGCAGTACTTC. It codes for CASRETSYEQYF. The complete variable domain, with remaining parts taken from reference TRBV5-1 and TRBJ2-7, reads KAGVTQTPRYLIKTRGQQVTLSCSPISGHRSVSWYQQTPGQGLQFLFEYFSETQRNKGNFPGRFSGRQFSNSRSEMNVSTLELGDSALYLCASRETSYEQYFGPGTRLTVT.

The chain carries TRBV18 and TRBJ2-1; TRBD2 matches at 11 bases. This CDR3 comprises 14 residues. The ends lost 6 bases at V and 7 bases at J; junction bases unmatched: 5. CDR1 KGHSH and CDR2 LQKENI come from the germline V gene. The CDR3: CASSPTSGTNEQFF. The CDR3 DNA sequence: TGTGCCAGCTCTCCGACTAGCGGGACGAATGAGCAGTTCTTC.

Comments on this clonotype: One end of the junction is discordant with germline, which a read error may explain. CDR3 residues: CSVLPSGDF. CDR3 DNA sequence: TGCAGCGTCCTTCCGTCAGGAGACTTC. The chain couples TRBV29-1 to TRBJ1-2; D unresolved. This CDR3 has 9 amino acids. Germline assignment: CDR1 SQVTM and CDR2 ANQGSEA.